This TCR beta chain was recorded in a study of spatial heterogeneity in lung cancer. The CDR3 has 16 amino acids. V lost 1 base and J 3 bases, leaving 13 bases between the germline ends. Per the germline V gene, CDR1 is DFQATT and CDR2 is SNEGSKA (reference sequence). As for time point: sample taken at primary tumor resection. This clonotype is medium-sized (0.01 to 0.1%). Its target is not known. Study-level points and caveats: Within tumors, counts of expanded alpha and beta TCRs tracked tumor mutation counts.

TCRdb ran MiXCR on the 5' RACE reads and lists one entry per CDR3 protein. The sample carries thousands of distinct CDR3 sequences, approximately 9% recorded once. The source is a male donor with early-stage non-small cell lung cancer. The rearrangement uses TRBV20-1 and TRBJ1-6; perhaps TRBD1 as D (5 bases). The material was lung tumor tissue, obtained at surgery. The CDR3 DNA reads as TGCAGTGCTAGAGTGGACACCGCGAGCTATAATTCACCCCTCCACTTT. Amino acid sequence: CSARVDTASYNSPLHF.